The present TCR beta chain was sequenced within a study of T-cell reconstitution after alpha-beta-depleted transplantation in children. It was with unique molecular identifiers that the TCRbeta library was prepared. One entry per CDR3 protein, called by TCRdb with MiXCR from the PCR reads. The sample includes 450,000 to 600,000 distinct CDR3 sequences, approximately 32% seen only once; the top ten take around 2.5%. V gave up 3 bases and J gave up 5 bases, with 16 bases separating them. The CDR3 has 14 residues. The germline CDR1 and CDR2 sequences are DFQATT and SNEGSKA (reference sequence). The source of this sequence is a human donor who donated a stem cell graft to a child with aplastic anemia. J is TRBJ1-2 and V is TRBV20-1, with a weak D call TRBD1 (5 bases). The sequencing here drew on PBMCs from the stem cell graft donor, taken from the stem cell graft. CDR3 bases: TGCAGTGCTAGTTATGGGGCGGAGGCGTATGGCTACACCTTC. Encoded protein: CSASYGAEAYGYTF.